This T cell receptor beta chain was observed in a study of regulatory T cells in long-lasting Graves disease. About the research overall: Graves' disease counted as persistent after over 5 years of antithyroid drugs with positive TSH receptor antibodies. Study-level points and caveats: The persistent group shared 2,741 public clonotypes, more than the approximately 970 shared by new patients.

As to time point: persistent/refractory GD, antithyroid drugs over 5 years with positive TRAb. RNA extracted from PBMCs served as the sequencing template. Patients were from an endocrinology department in Xi'an, China. As collected, the peripheral blood samples measured about 8.1 milliliters each and went into EDTA tubes. Libraries of TCR beta came from iRepertoire HTBI primers plus Arm-PCR of CDR3 regions. Using its own MiXCR run on the multiplex PCR reads, TCRdb lists one record per CDR3 protein. Of 350,000 to 500,000 distinct CDR3 sequences listed, approximately 22% are singletons. CDR1 and CDR2 from the germline V gene are DFQATT and SNEGSKA (reference sequence). J gave up 2 bases and V 3 bases, and 2 bases lay outside the gene matches. The CDR3 spans 14 residues. Comment on this clonotype: What it binds is not known.

The clonotype originates from a female donor with Graves disease. The sequencing used peripheral blood mononuclear cells (PBMCs), collected when the disease was refractory, from a patient treated with antithyroid drugs. V is TRBV20-1 and J is TRBJ2-3; 10 bases are shared with TRBD2. The CDR3 nucleotides are TGCAGTGCTAGGACTAGCGGGCACACAGATACGCAGTATTTT. It is translated as CSARTSGHTDTQYF.